A selection of T cell receptor beta chains follows, all from one sample in a study of blood T cell repertoires in COVID-19. TCRdb keeps only in-frame clones here, not all; method: immunoSEQ multiplex PCR. This table holds about 380,000 clones, about 90% found once. The sequenced sample consisted of peripheral blood. All receptors come from a middle-aged man with acute or convalescent COVID-19. The CDR3 runs from the conserved cysteine through the conserved F or W. A clone size is listed for some rows: how often the clone was seen (once, few, many), or a class if it is expanded.

once,TRBV19,CASSLQLGGFEQFF
-,TRBV14,CASSQEWARDSPLHF
-,TRBV10-3,CAISELTGGGSPLHF
-,TRBV5-4,CASSLPLASDTQYF
-,TRBV12-3/TRBV12-4,CASTFITDTQYF
-,TRBV6-2/TRBV6-3,CASSYSRNYEQYF
once,TRBV12-5,CASGLGRVEAFF
-,TRBV11-3,CASSLANYYGYTF
-,TRBV27,CASSLPRGRVDSPLHF
few,TRBV28,CASSLGGVQGTYGYTF
-,TRBV7-3,CASTDKPGQGAETQYF
-,TRBV27,CASSLSRGPYEQYF
-,TRBV19,CASKEFNQPQHF
-,TRBV27,CASSYDGQNRSNQPQHF
-,TRBV5-1,CASSFRGRSETQYF
-,TRBV19,CASSGTHRNSPLHF
once,TRBV11-3,CASSNSPGETQYF
-,TRBV7-6,CASSLGVGGGNQPQHF
-,TRBV16,CASSQSFPGTGELFF
-,TRBV10-1,CASSESLRTGRKETQYF
once,TRBV10-3,CAISEGPGEGNSPLHF
once,TRBV2,CASSELTRTEAFF
-,TRBV11-2,CASSFGREVPDTQYF
-,TRBV4-3,CASSLAGGGTEAFF
-,TRBV25-1,CASRGQGGNGYTF
-,TRBV5-5,CASSLDQDRGIYGYTF
-,TRBV10-1,CASSEYRQDYEQYF
-,TRBV10-2,CASSDLGGSAYEQYF
-,TRBV3-1/TRBV3-2,CASSRAQLSNYGYTF
-,TRBV5-1,CASSRDSRPVETQYF
-,TRBV6-5,CASSPIRGPSGELFF
-,TRBV7-6,CASSPRTLGELFF
-,TRBV28,CASSSGGTGSYEQYF
once,TRBV6-5,CASNLGGTHTEAFF
-,TRBV7-8,CASSWSPGTGNTIYF
-,TRBV10-3,CAIRRQDNQPQHF
-,TRBV11-2,CASSAEEGRGLPEAFF
-,TRBV2,CASSLRLAGVEQFF
-,TRBV7-2,CASSLLGTGSFDGYTF
-,TRBV28,CASSSIQGLRYEQYF
-,TRBV11-2,CASSLRGGRNDISGNTIYF
-,TRBV6-4,CASRGLAVNSGANVLTF
-,TRBV19,CASSIGPGVKSPLHF
few,TRBV7-8,CASRAAANEKLFF
-,TRBV5-1,CASRGGMLNEQFF
-,TRBV10-1,CASSEIRQGEQYF
few,TRBV4-2,CASSQEGAVYGYTF
-,TRBV30,CAWSMGGANTGELFF
-,TRBV19,CASLRSGGNQPQHF